Listed below are T cell receptor beta chains from one sample, sequenced in a study of spatial heterogeneity in lung cancer. One entry per CDR3 protein results from TCRdb running MiXCR on the 5' RACE reads. The sample has thousands of distinct CDR3 sequences; roughly 24% are singletons. Sequenced material: PBMCs, taken at surgery. The receptor source for this set is a male donor with early-stage non-small cell lung cancer. The CDR3 runs from the conserved cysteine through the conserved F or W. The order of the fields is V gene, J gene, D gene, clone size, CDR3 protein, CDR3 DNA. A D gene is named only where the DNA matches it firmly. Clone size is stated in some rows and not others, as once, few, many or a class when expanded.

TRBV6-2/TRBV6-3	TRBJ2-5	-	medium-sized	CASSYGASGEETQYF	TGTGCCAGCAGTTATGGGGCGTCGGGAGAGGAGACCCAGTACTTC
TRBV28	TRBJ1-5	TRBD1	medium-sized	CASLGQGHQPQHF	TGTGCCAGCCTGGGACAGGGCCATCAGCCCCAGCATTTT
TRBV7-6	TRBJ2-2	TRBD2	many	CASSPTSGGAGTGELFF	TGTGCCAGCAGCCCCACTAGCGGGGGGGCGGGCACCGGGGAGCTGTTTTTT
TRBV2	TRBJ1-5	TRBD1	medium-sized	CASRGATGEDQPQHF	TGTGCCAGCAGAGGGGCGACAGGGGAGGATCAGCCCCAGCATTTT
TRBV2	TRBJ2-2	-	-	CASRVINGGELFF	TGTGCCAGCAGGGTGATAAACGGCGGGGAGCTGTTTTTT
TRBV19	TRBJ2-2	-	-	CASHMDVAGELFF	TGTGCCAGTCATATGGATGTCGCCGGGGAGCTGTTTTTT
TRBV7-9	TRBJ2-7	TRBD2	medium-sized	CASSPQGLAGVAEQYF	TGTGCCAGCAGCCCCCAGGGACTAGCGGGAGTTGCCGAGCAGTACTTC
TRBV12-3/TRBV12-4	TRBJ2-7	-	medium-sized	CASSRTGIYEQYF	TGTGCCAGCAGTCGCACAGGGATCTACGAGCAGTACTTC
TRBV10-3	TRBJ1-2	TRBD1	medium-sized	CAATGGGYGYTF	TGTGCCGCCACAGGGGGCGGCTATGGCTACACCTTC
TRBV14	TRBJ2-7	-	-	CASSQGEAYEQYF	TGTGCCAGCAGCCAGGGTGAAGCCTACGAGCAGTACTTC
TRBV28	TRBJ2-7	-	many	CASSLTYGSSGTYEQYF	TGTGCCAGCAGTTTAACATACGGGAGTAGCGGCACCTACGAGCAGTACTTC
TRBV9	TRBJ2-7	-	many	CASSHRLCGENYEQYF	TGTGCCAGCAGCCATAGGCTTTGCGGGGAAAACTACGAGCAGTACTTC
TRBV7-2	TRBJ2-1	-	few	CASSPAGVSYNEQFF	TGTGCCAGCAGCCCCGCTGGGGTGTCCTACAATGAGCAGTTCTTC
TRBV25-1	TRBJ2-7	TRBD2	medium-sized	CASKGTSERYEQYF	TGTGCCAGCAAGGGGACTAGCGAGCGCTACGAGCAGTACTTC
TRBV4-1	TRBJ2-2	TRBD1	-	CASSHGQGVTGELFF	TGCGCCAGCAGCCATGGACAGGGGGTGACCGGGGAGCTGTTTTTT
TRBV20-1	TRBJ1-2	-	-	CSARDPPQGIYTF	TGCAGTGCTAGAGATCCCCCTCAGGGAATCTACACCTTC
TRBV7-2	TRBJ1-4	-	medium-sized	CASSLYPEGTGEKLFF	TGTGCCAGCAGCTTGTATCCCGAGGGGACGGGAGAAAAACTGTTTTTT
TRBV29-1	TRBJ1-1	-	medium-sized	CSVGTVNTEAFF	TGCAGCGTGGGGACGGTCAACACTGAAGCTTTCTTT
TRBV24-1	TRBJ2-3	TRBD1	few	CATSDPGTGGPDTQYF	TGTGCCACCAGTGATCCCGGGACAGGGGGACCAGATACGCAGTATTTT
TRBV3-1	TRBJ1-5	-	once	CASSRRSNQPQHF	TGTGCCAGCAGCCGGCGGAGCAATCAGCCCCAGCATTTT
TRBV6-5	TRBJ1-2	-	-	CASRQTAYGYTF	TGTGCCAGCAGGCAAACAGCATATGGCTACACCTTC
TRBV29-1	TRBJ2-1	-	medium-sized	CSVEQYNEQFF	TGCAGCGTTGAGCAGTACAATGAGCAGTTCTTC
TRBV6-1	TRBJ1-4	TRBD1	many	CASRDAGTGAEKLFF	TGTGCCAGCAGGGATGCCGGGACAGGGGCTGAAAAACTGTTTTTT
TRBV19	TRBJ2-5	TRBD2	medium-sized	CASSMAASGAQETQYF	TGTGCCAGTAGTATGGCTGCTAGCGGGGCACAAGAGACCCAGTACTTC
TRBV12-3/TRBV12-4	TRBJ1-6	-	medium-sized	CASSLNGGDNSPLHF	TGTGCCAGCAGTTTGAACGGGGGAGATAATTCACCCCTCCACTTT
TRBV9	TRBJ1-6	-	medium-sized	CASSEKRGYNSPLHF	TGTGCCAGCAGCGAGAAAAGGGGGTATAATTCACCCCTCCACTTT
TRBV7-9	TRBJ2-1	-	medium-sized	CASSFYLNEQFF	TGTGCCAGCAGCTTTTATCTCAATGAGCAGTTCTTC
TRBV5-6	TRBJ1-2	TRBD1	medium-sized	CASSSTPTGSRGYTF	TGTGCCAGCAGCTCAACTCCGACAGGGAGTAGGGGCTACACCTTC
TRBV27	TRBJ2-3	TRBD2	-	CASRVGGREGTDTQYF	TGTGCCAGCAGGGTCGGTGGGAGGGAGGGCACAGATACGCAGTATTTT
TRBV5-6	TRBJ2-2	-	-	CASNLGANTGELFF	TGTGCCAGCAACTTGGGGGCGAACACCGGGGAGCTGTTTTTT
TRBV28	TRBJ2-2	TRBD2	-	CASSLGTSVYTGELFF	TGTGCCAGCAGCCTAGGGACTAGCGTGTACACCGGGGAGCTGTTTTTT
TRBV7-2	TRBJ1-1	-	few	CASSYAGLNTEAFF	TGTGCCAGCAGCTACGCAGGGCTGAACACTGAAGCTTTCTTT
TRBV20-1	TRBJ2-7	TRBD2	medium-sized	CSAHRSGRDSSYEQYF	TGCAGTGCCCATCGAAGCGGGAGGGACAGCTCCTACGAGCAGTACTTC
TRBV13	TRBJ2-7	TRBD1	-	CASRPRDSSYEQYF	TGTGCCAGCAGGCCCAGGGACAGTTCCTACGAGCAGTACTTC
TRBV25-1	TRBJ1-4	-	-	CASSEFRAATNEKLFF	TGTGCCAGCAGTGAATTCCGGGCAGCAACTAATGAAAAACTGTTTTTT
TRBV6-1	TRBJ2-7	-	medium-sized	CASSETSESSYEQYF	TGTGCCAGCAGTGAAACTAGTGAGTCTTCGTACGAGCAGTACTTC
TRBV7-8	TRBJ2-7	TRBD2	many	CASSGSGGTTYEQYF	TGTGCCAGCAGCGGTAGCGGGGGGACTACCTACGAGCAGTACTTC
TRBV20-1	TRBJ2-3	TRBD1	medium-sized	CSARAGQGADTQYF	TGCAGTGCTAGAGCAGGACAGGGAGCAGATACGCAGTATTTT
TRBV7-2	TRBJ1-5	-	-	CASSLLTGQGNQPQHF	TGTGCCAGCAGCTTATTGACAGGCCAAGGAAATCAGCCCCAGCATTTT
TRBV10-3	TRBJ1-5	-	many	CAISENSLSNQPQHF	TGTGCCATCAGTGAGAACTCACTTAGCAATCAGCCCCAGCATTTT
TRBV5-1	TRBJ2-3	-	medium-sized	CASSLDRASTDTQYF	TGCGCCAGCAGCTTGGACAGGGCCAGCACAGATACGCAGTATTTT
TRBV6-1	TRBJ1-1	TRBD1	medium-sized	CASATGTGGRLRTEAFF	TGTGCCAGCGCGACCGGGACAGGGGGCCGTTTGCGCACTGAAGCTTTCTTT
TRBV6-1	TRBJ1-4	-	-	CAGGGATNEKLFF	TGTGCCGGCGGAGGGGCAACTAATGAAAAACTGTTTTTT
TRBV29-1	TRBJ2-2	TRBD1	medium-sized	CSVKSPGQGTGELFF	TGCAGCGTTAAGTCCCCGGGACAGGGGACCGGGGAGCTGTTTTTT
TRBV10-3	TRBJ1-2	TRBD1	-	CAIRGDRAVHGYTF	TGTGCCATCAGAGGGGACAGGGCCGTACATGGCTACACCTTC
TRBV29-1	TRBJ2-1	-	-	CSVEIGVEQFF	TGCAGCGTTGAAATCGGAGTTGAGCAGTTCTTC
TRBV5-1	TRBJ2-5	TRBD1	once	CASSPGTGGETQYF	TGCGCCAGCAGCCCGGGGACAGGAGGGGAGACCCAGTACTTC
TRBV19	TRBJ1-5	-	medium-sized	CASTSSRGRNQPQHF	TGTGCCAGTACTTCCAGCAGAGGCCGCAATCAGCCCCAGCATTTT